This TCR beta chain was sequenced during a study of T cell changes during pregnancy in multiple sclerosis (dated by TCRdb to 2018 to 2020). Regarding the research as a whole: In women with multiple sclerosis, the researchers looked at how the T cell repertoire shifted as pregnancy progressed.

V is pared back by 7 bases and J by 1 base, with 16 bases lying between the germline termini. The CDR3 contains 15 residues, cysteine and phenylalanine counted. Here the CDR3 DNA is all that survives: 45 bases in frame from base 1. In the germline V gene (reference sequence), CDR1 corresponds to PRHDT and CDR2 to FYEKMQ. Library prep was done by the immunoSEQ multiplex PCR assay. What TCRdb holds here is the immuneACCESS table cut down to in-frame rearrangements. Part of the clones is not present; checked against another copy, under half of the missing clones reflect an unresolved V gene, and the others are unexplained. This sample lists under 50,000 clones; approximately 92% were detected once. The top ten clonotypes cover about 27% of the sample. Worth noting for this clone: It lacks a known antigen. No much larger clone exists at a distance of one base, and base qualities are not known.

The clonotype comes from a female donor with multiple sclerosis, enrolled in a pregnancy study. The chain couples TRBV13 to TRBJ1-1, with no reliable assignment of the D segment. The sequencing here drew on CD8+ T cells from peripheral blood mononuclear cells, taken before pregnancy. The CDR3 has the sequence CASTSPQSSNTEAFF. The DNA sequence is TGTGCCAGCACCTCCCCCCAAAGCTCGAACACTGAAGCTTTCTTT.